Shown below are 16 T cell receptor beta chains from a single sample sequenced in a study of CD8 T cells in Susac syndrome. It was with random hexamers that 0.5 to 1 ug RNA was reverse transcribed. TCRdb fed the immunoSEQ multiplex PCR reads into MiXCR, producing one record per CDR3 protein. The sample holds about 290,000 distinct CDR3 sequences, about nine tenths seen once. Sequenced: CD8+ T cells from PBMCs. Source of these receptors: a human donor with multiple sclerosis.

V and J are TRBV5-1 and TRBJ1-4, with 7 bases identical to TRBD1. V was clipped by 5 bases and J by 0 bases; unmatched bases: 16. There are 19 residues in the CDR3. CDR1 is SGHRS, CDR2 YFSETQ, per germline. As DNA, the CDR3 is TGCGCCAGCAGTCTCGAAGGGACAGCCGGGCGAGCAACTAATGAAAAACTGTTTTTT. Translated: CASSLEGTAGRATNEKLFF.

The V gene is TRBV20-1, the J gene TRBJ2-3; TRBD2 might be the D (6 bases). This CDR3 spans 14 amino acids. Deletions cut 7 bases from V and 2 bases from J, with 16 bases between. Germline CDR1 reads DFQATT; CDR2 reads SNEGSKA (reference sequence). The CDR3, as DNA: TGCAGTGGAGGCGAGGGACTCTACACAGATACGCAGTATTTT. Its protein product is CSGGEGLYTDTQYF.

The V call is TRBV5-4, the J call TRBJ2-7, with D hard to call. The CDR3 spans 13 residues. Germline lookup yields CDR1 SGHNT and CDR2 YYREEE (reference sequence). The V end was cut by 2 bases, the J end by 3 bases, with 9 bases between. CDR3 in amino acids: CASSLGLGYEQYF. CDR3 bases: TGTGCCAGCAGCTTAGGCCTGGGCTACGAGCAGTACTTC.

DNA of the CDR3: TGCGCCAGCAGCCAAGATATAATAGGGGTGAGCAATCAGCCCCAGCATTTT. Protein: CASSQDIIGVSNQPQHF. The chain carries TRBV4-3 and TRBJ1-5; maybe TRBD1 (5 bases). Trimming removed 0 bases at V and 1 base at J, with 13 bases between. The CDR3 totals 17 residues. Germline CDR1 reads LGHNA; CDR2 reads YSLEER.

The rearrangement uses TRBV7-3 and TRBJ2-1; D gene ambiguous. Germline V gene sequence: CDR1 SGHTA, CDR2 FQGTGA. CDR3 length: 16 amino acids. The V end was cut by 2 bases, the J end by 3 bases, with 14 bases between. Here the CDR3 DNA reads TGTGCCAGCAGCTTAGGATATGGAGAGAACTACAATGAGCAGTTCTTC. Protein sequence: CASSLGYGENYNEQFF.

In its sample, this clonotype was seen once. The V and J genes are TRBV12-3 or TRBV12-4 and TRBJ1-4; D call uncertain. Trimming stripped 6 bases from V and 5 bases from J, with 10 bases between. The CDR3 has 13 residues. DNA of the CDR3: TGTGCCAGCAGCTTGCCGTTGAATGAAAAACTGTTTTTT. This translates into CASSLPLNEKLFF.

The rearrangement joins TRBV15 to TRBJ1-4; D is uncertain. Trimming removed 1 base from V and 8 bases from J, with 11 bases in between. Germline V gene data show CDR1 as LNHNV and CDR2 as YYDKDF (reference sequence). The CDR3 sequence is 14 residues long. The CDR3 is CATSRVLPGEKLFF. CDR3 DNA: TGTGCCACCAGCAGAGTTCTGCCGGGGGAAAAACTGTTTTTT.

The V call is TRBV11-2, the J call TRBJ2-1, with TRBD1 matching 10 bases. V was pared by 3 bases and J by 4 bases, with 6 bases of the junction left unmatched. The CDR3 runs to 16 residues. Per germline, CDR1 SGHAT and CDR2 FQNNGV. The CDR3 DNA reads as TGTGCCAGCAGCTTTCCCGGGACAGGGGTTTACAATGAGCAGTTCTTC. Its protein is CASSFPGTGVYNEQFF.

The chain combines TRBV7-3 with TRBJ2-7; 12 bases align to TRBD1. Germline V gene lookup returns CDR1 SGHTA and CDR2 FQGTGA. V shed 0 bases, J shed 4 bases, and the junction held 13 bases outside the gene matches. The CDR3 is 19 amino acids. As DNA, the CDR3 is TGTGCCAGCAGCTTAACGTTGTGGGGACAGGGGGCCTGGGGTTACGAGCAGTACTTC. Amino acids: CASSLTLWGQGAWGYEQYF. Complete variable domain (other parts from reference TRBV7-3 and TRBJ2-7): GAGVSQTPSNKVTEKGKYVELRCDPISGHTALYWYRQSLGQGPEFLIYFQGTGAADDSGLPNDRFFAVRPEGSVSTLKIQRTERGDSAVYLCASSLTLWGQGAWGYEQYFGPGTRLTVT.

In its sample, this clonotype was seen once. CDR3 loop: CAWSVGGAPGNEQYF. The CDR3 nucleotides are TGTGCCTGGAGTGTAGGGGGGGCGCCTGGAAACGAGCAGTACTTC. The V and J genes are TRBV30 and TRBJ2-7; a possible D gene is TRBD2 (7 bases). The CDR3 contains 15 residues. Trimming left V 0 bases short and J 5 bases short, with 17 bases between. Looked up from germline, CDR1 is GTSNPN and CDR2 is SVGIG (reference sequence).

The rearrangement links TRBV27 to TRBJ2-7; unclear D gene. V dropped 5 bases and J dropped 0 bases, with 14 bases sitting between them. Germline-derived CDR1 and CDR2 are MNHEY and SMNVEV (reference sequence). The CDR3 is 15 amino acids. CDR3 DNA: TGTGCCAGCAGTCTCTACCCCCCTGCCTCCTACGAGCAGTACTTC. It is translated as CASSLYPPASYEQYF.

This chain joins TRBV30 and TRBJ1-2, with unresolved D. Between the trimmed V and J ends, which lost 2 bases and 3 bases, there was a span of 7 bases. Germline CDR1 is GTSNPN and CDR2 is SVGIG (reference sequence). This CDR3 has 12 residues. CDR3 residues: CAWSREDYGYTF. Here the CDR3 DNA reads TGTGCCTGGAGTCGGGAGGACTATGGCTACACCTTC.

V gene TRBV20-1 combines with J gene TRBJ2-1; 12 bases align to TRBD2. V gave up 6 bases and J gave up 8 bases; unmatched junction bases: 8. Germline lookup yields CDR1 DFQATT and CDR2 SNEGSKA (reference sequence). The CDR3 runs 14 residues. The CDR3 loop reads CSARLAGGRDEQFF. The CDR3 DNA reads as TGCAGTGCGAGGCTAGCGGGGGGGCGGGATGAGCAGTTCTTC.

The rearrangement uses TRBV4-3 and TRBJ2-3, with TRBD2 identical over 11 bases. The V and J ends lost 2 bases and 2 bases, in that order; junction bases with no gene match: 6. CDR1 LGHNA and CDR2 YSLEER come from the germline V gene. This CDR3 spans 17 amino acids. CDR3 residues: CASSQLAGGTYTDTQYF. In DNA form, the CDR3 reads TGCGCCAGCAGCCAATTAGCGGGAGGGACCTACACAGATACGCAGTATTTT.

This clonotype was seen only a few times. The CDR3 here is CASRQGVTEAFF. For the CDR3, the DNA is TGTGCCAGTCGACAGGGGGTCACTGAAGCTTTCTTT. The chain employs TRBV19 and TRBJ1-1; 9 bases are shared with TRBD1. With V trimmed by 8 bases and J by 4 bases, 2 bases remained unmatched. CDR1 is LNHDA and CDR2 is SQIVND in the germline V gene (reference sequence). The CDR3 length is 12 residues.

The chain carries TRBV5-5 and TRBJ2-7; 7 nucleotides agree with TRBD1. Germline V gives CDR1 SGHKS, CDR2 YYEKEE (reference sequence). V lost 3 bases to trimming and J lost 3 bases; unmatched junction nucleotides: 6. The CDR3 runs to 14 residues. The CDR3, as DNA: TGTGCCAGCAGCTCAGAGACAGGGAACTACGAGCAGTACTTC. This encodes CASSSETGNYEQYF.